This TCR beta chain was documented in a study of blood T cell repertoires in COVID-19. Study information: Both acute and convalescent COVID-19 samples were obtained from the United States, Italy and Spain. Sources were T cells, B-cell-depleted T cells, or PBMCs; the material itself was cDNA or gDNA.

V was pared by 4 bases and J by 0 bases, with 10 bases between. The CDR3 covers 14 residues. Per germline, CDR1 SGHRS and CDR2 YFSETQ. Original methodology: Amplification with reference gene primers provided the estimates of nucleated cell counts. Generated by immunoSEQ multiplex PCR, the TCRdb table keeps only in-frame clones and is missing some. That table furnishes V, J and clone size, whereas the DNA furnished D and trimming. This table has about 210,000 clones, 80% appearing once. The rearrangement links TRBV5-1 to TRBJ1-1; perhaps TRBD1 as D (6 bases). The sequenced sample consisted of peripheral blood. The sequence was collected from a man aged 55-75 years with acute or convalescent COVID-19. The DNA of the CDR3 is TGCGCCAGCAGCCAGACAGGTATGAACACTGAAGCTTTCTTT. Translating gives CASSQTGMNTEAFF.